The 16 T cell receptor beta chains listed next were all sequenced from one sample in a study of OX40 agonist ivuxolimab in advanced cancers. Here immunoSEQ multiplex PCR was the method, and the copy in TCRdb shows in-frame clones only, minus some. The sample consists of over 50,000 clones, about four fifths of them appearing once. The starting material was CD4+ or CD8+ T cells sorted from blood, obtained in a trial of the OX40 agonist ivuxolimab. The source is an adult with an advanced solid tumor such as melanoma, head and neck, liver or kidney cancer.

This clone was seen a single time. The chain joins TRBV13 to TRBJ2-1, with 8 bases matching TRBD1. The CDR3 spans 16 residues. With 3 bases clipped from V and 4 bases from J, the junction kept 8 bases outside the gene matches. Germline loops: CDR1 PRHDT, CDR2 FYEKMQ (reference sequence). The CDR3 loop is CASSLKPGTGYNEQFF. The CDR3 nucleotides read TGTGCCAGCAGCTTGAAACCCGGGACAGGTTACAATGAGCAGTTCTTC.

This rearrangement joins TRBV5-1 to TRBJ2-3; tentatively, D is TRBD2 (6 bases). This CDR3 region has 16 residues. V shed 0 bases and J shed 1 base, with 12 bases lying between them. Looked up from germline, CDR1 is SGHRS and CDR2 is YFSETQ. The CDR3 reads CASSLAIAEGTDTQYF. Written as DNA, the CDR3 is TGCGCCAGCAGCTTGGCGATAGCGGAGGGCACAGATACGCAGTATTTT.

The gene calls are TRBV11-2 and TRBJ1-4, with a tentative D call TRBD1 (6 bases). Germline CDR1 SGHAT, CDR2 FQNNGV. The CDR3 spans 13 residues. V was trimmed by 0 bases and J by 10 bases, leaving 9 bases between them. The CDR3 bases are TGTGCCAGCAGCTTAGAACCAGGGGTAAAACTGTTTTTT. This translates into CASSLEPGVKLFF.

The chain has TRBV10-1 and TRBJ2-5, with no clear D. The CDR3 runs 13 residues. Germline V lookup: CDR1 WNHNN, CDR2 SYGVQD (reference sequence). V dropped 4 bases and J dropped 0 bases, with 6 bases sitting between them. CDR3 DNA sequence: TGCGCCAGCAGTGCTCAGTACCAAGAGACCCAGTACTTC. Translation: CASSAQYQETQYF.

V is TRBV9 and J is TRBJ2-5; TRBD1 matches at 8 bases. The V gene end was trimmed by 4 bases and the J gene end by 5 bases; junction bases not matched to a gene: 13. The CDR3 extends over 16 amino acids. Germline CDR1 SGDLS, CDR2 YYNGEE. CDR3 in amino acids: CASSSDRGAGRETQYF. The CDR3 DNA reads TGTGCCAGCAGCTCAGACAGGGGTGCTGGGAGGGAGACCCAGTACTTC.

The gene calls are TRBV7-8 and TRBJ2-7, with 8 bases that match TRBD1. J gave up 7 bases and V 5 bases, and 13 bases lay outside the gene matches. The CDR3 runs 15 residues. CDR1 SGHVS and CDR2 FQNEAQ come from the germline V gene. The CDR3 protein is CASSQVLQGAQEQYF. CDR3 DNA: TGTGCCAGCAGCCAGGTCCTCCAGGGGGCTCAGGAGCAGTACTTC.

This clone was observed once. The chain combines TRBV5-6 with TRBJ2-3; 7 bases fit TRBD1. The CDR3 is 16 amino acids. Per the germline V gene, CDR1 is SGHDT and CDR2 is YYEEEE. V lost 4 bases and J lost 0; bases outside the gene matches: 8. The CDR3 reads CASSGLTGLSTDTQYF. CDR3 nucleotides: TGTGCCAGCAGCGGCCTGACAGGGCTGAGCACAGATACGCAGTATTTT.

The genes are TRBV11-2 and TRBJ1-1; TRBD1 matches 7 bases. There are 17 residues in the CDR3. Germline lookup yields CDR1 SGHAT and CDR2 FQNNGV. V lost 5 bases and J lost 2; bases outside the gene matches: 14. CDR3 nucleotides: TGTGCCAGCAGCCCTGGGCGCTGGGACAGCACTAACACTGAAGCTTTCTTT. Encoded protein: CASSPGRWDSTNTEAFF. The full variable domain, with the rest looked up from reference TRBV11-2 and TRBJ1-1, is EAGVAQSPRYKIIEKRQSVAFWCNPISGHATLYWYQQILGQGPKLLIQFQNNGVVDDSQLPKDRFSAERLKGVDSTLKIQPAKLEDSAVYLCASSPGRWDSTNTEAFFGQGTRLTVV.

This clone was picked up one time. V usage is TRBV4-3 and J usage is TRBJ1-1; D unresolved. The germline V gene encodes CDR1 LGHNA and CDR2 YSLEER. Trimming left V 0 bases short and J 1 base short, with 6 bases between. This CDR3 comprises 14 residues. The CDR3 is CASSQDQTNTEAFF. The CDR3 DNA is TGCGCCAGCAGCCAAGATCAGACGAACACTGAAGCTTTCTTT.

V gene TRBV28 combines with J gene TRBJ1-3, with D possibly being TRBD1 (5 bases). The CDR3 is made up of 14 amino acids. V gave up 6 bases and J gave up 1 base, with 10 bases separating them. From germline, CDR1 is MDHEN and CDR2 SYDVKM. In DNA, the CDR3 is TGTGCCAGCAGCCCACCAGGGTCTGGAAACACCATATATTTT. Residues: CASSPPGSGNTIYF.

The genes are TRBV11-3 and TRBJ2-1; 7 positions agree with TRBD2. This CDR3 comprises 12 residues. Trimming removed 5 bases from V and 10 bases from J; junction bases left unmatched: 5. Germline CDR1 and CDR2: SGHNT and YENEEA. The chain's CDR3 is CASSLPGLEQFF. The DNA of the CDR3 is TGTGCCAGCAGCCTGCCGGGACTAGAGCAGTTCTTC. The full variable domain, completed using reference TRBV11-3 and TRBJ2-1, is EAGVVQSPRYKIIEKKQPVAFWCNPISGHNTLYWYLQNLGQGPELLIRYENEEAVDDSQLPKDRFSAERLKGVDSTLKIQPAELGDSAVYLCASSLPGLEQFFGPGTRLTVL.

This clone was picked up a small number of times. The CDR3 DNA sequence: TGCAGCGTCCGGGACAGGGATATCCCTAACTATGGCTACACCTTC. Residues: CSVRDRDIPNYGYTF. V and J are TRBV29-1 and TRBJ1-2; TRBD1 aligns across 9 bases. This CDR3 is built from 15 residues. The J segment lost 0 bases and the V segment lost 6 bases, leaving 8 bases of the junction unmatched. The germline CDR1 and CDR2 sequences are SQVTM and ANQGSEA.

The J gene is TRBJ1-1, the V gene TRBV5-1, with D possibly matching TRBD1 (5 bases). The CDR3 has 14 amino acids. The ends were cut back, 7 bases at V and 1 base at J, with 14 bases in the middle. Germline values: CDR1 SGHRS, CDR2 YFSETQ. CDR3 bases: TGCGCCAGCGGGCTCGCGACAGCGAACACTGAAGCTTTCTTT. It yields the protein CASGLATANTEAFF.

The chain uses TRBV5-1 and TRBJ1-1; no clear D gene. V lost 7 bases and J 1 base, leaving 17 bases between the germline ends. The CDR3 loop spans 15 amino acids. Per germline, CDR1 SGHRS and CDR2 YFSETQ. The chain's CDR3 is CASRNPQQGNTEAFF. CDR3 DNA: TGCGCCAGCCGTAATCCCCAACAAGGGAACACTGAAGCTTTCTTT.

The table lists this clone with a count of one. The chain is built from TRBV29-1 and TRBJ2-1, with TRBD2 matching over 8 bases. This CDR3 is 17 amino acids long. V gave up 8 bases and J gave up 3 bases; unmatched junction bases: 18. Germline CDR1 reads SQVTM; CDR2 reads ANQGSEA. CDR3 loop: CSFPGGGAGEYYNEQFF. DNA for the CDR3: TGCAGCTTCCCCGGGGGTGGAGCGGGGGAATACTACAATGAGCAGTTCTTC.

This clone was found once. This sequence joins TRBV28 and TRBJ2-5; D uncertain. Germline CDR1 and CDR2: MDHEN and SYDVKM. The CDR3 is made up of 14 amino acids. Trimming took 3 bases from V and 1 from J, leaving 9 bases between them. The CDR3 spells CASSFTGRQETQYF. DNA for the CDR3: TGTGCCAGCAGTTTTACGGGTCGCCAAGAGACCCAGTACTTC.